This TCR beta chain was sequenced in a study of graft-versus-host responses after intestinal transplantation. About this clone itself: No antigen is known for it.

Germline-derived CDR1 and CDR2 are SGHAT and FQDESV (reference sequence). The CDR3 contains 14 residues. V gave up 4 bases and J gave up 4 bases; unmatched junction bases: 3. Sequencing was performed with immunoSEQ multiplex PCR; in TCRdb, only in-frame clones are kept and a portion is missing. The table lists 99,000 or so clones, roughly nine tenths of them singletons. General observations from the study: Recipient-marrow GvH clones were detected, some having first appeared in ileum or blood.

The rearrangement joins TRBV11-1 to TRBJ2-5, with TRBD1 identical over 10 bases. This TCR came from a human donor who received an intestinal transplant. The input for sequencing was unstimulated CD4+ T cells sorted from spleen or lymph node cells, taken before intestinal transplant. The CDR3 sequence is CASSSRTGGETQYF. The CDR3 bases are TGTGCCAGCAGCTCCAGGACAGGGGGAGAGACCCAGTACTTC.